The 6 T cell receptor beta chains in this list originate from one sample, sequenced in a study of blood T cell repertoires in COVID-19. Sequenced by immunoSEQ multiplex PCR; TCRdb stores in-frame clones only, minus some. The sample lists roughly 400,000 clones; under 90% were seen once. The specimen sequenced was PBMCs or T cells enriched from blood (not recorded which). The receptors originated from a woman in her twenties or thirties who had recovered from COVID-19.

This rearrangement joins TRBV7-9 to TRBJ1-1; D possibly corresponds to TRBD1 (5 bases). Germline V gives CDR1 SEHNR, CDR2 FQNEAQ (reference sequence). This CDR3 has 12 amino acids. Trimming removed 5 bases at V and 9 bases at J, with 13 bases between. The CDR3 region has the DNA TGTGCCAGCAGCGATAGGACACGACAAGCTTTCTTT. It translates to CASSDRTRQAFF.

The rearrangement joins TRBV5-1 to TRBJ2-3; TRBD1 aligns across 7 bases. V trimming: 4 bases; J trimming: 6 bases; junction bases outside the gene matches: 8. Germline V gene data show CDR1 as SGHRS and CDR2 as YFSETQ. The CDR3 is made up of 14 amino acids. This chain's CDR3 is CASSLGQTRDTQYF. Here the CDR3 DNA reads TGCGCCAGCAGCCTGGGACAGACGAGGGATACGCAGTATTTT. Combining the CDR3 with reference TRBV5-1 and TRBJ2-3 gives the whole variable domain KAGVTQTPRYLIKTRGQQVTLSCSPISGHRSVSWYQQTPGQGLQFLFEYFSETQRNKGNFPGRFSGRQFSNSRSEMNVSTLELGDSALYLCASSLGQTRDTQYFGPGTRLTVL.

The J gene is TRBJ2-5, the V gene TRBV5-5; possible D gene TRBD1, 6 bases. The CDR3 contains 14 residues. Germline V CDR1 and CDR2: SGHKS, YYEKEE (reference sequence). V was pared by 1 base and J by 4 bases, with 11 bases between. CDR3 in DNA: TGTGCCAGCAGCTTGCTCCAGGGGTTAGAGACCCAGTACTTC. It specifies CASSLLQGLETQYF.

The V gene is TRBV24-1, the J gene TRBJ2-5; 8 bases fit TRBD1. Germline trimming cut 7 bases from V and 2 bases from J; bases unmatched to any gene: 2. Germline lookup yields CDR1 KGHDR and CDR2 SFDVKD. The CDR3 has 13 amino acids. Written as DNA, the CDR3 is TGTGCCACCAGGGACAGGGTACAAGAGACCCAGTACTTC. Its translation: CATRDRVQETQYF.

J is TRBJ2-7 and V is TRBV7-2; no firm D call. V was trimmed by 0 bases and J by 2 bases, leaving 14 bases between them. The germline CDR1 and CDR2 sequences are SGHTA and FQGNSA. This CDR3 is built from 16 residues. CDR3 amino acids: CASSLAVTLKTYEQYF. CDR3 sequence (DNA): TGTGCCAGCAGCTTAGCTGTGACTCTTAAAACCTACGAGCAGTACTTC.

The rearrangement uses TRBV7-2 and TRBJ1-2, with 8 positions matching TRBD1. CDR1 is SGHTA, CDR2 FQGNSA, per germline. J lost 7 bases, V lost 4 bases, and 14 bases had no gene match. The CDR3 contains 16 residues. CDR3 DNA sequence: TGTGCCAGCAGCTACACCGGACCGCAGGGGGCGGGTGGCTACACCTTC. Protein: CASSYTGPQGAGGYTF.